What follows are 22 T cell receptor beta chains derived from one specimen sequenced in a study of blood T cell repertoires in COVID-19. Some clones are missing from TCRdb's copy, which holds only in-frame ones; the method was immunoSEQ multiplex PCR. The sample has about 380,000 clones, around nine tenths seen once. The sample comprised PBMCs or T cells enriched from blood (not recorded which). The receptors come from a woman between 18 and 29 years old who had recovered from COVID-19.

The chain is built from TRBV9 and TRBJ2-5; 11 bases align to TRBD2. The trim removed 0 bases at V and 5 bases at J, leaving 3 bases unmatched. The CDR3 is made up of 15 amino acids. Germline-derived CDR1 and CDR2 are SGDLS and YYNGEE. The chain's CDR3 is CASSVVAGGPETQYF. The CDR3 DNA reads TGTGCCAGCAGCGTAGTAGCGGGGGGGCCGGAGACCCAGTACTTC.

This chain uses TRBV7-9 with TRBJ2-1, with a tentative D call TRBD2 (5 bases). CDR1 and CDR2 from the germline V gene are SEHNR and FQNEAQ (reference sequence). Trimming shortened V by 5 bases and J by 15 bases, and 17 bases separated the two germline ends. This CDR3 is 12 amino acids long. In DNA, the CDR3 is TGTGCCAGCAGCCCCCGCGGGCAGAGTTGGTTCTTC. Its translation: CASSPRGQSWFF. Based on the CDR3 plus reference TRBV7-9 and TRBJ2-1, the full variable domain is DTGVSQNPRHKITKRGQNVTFRCDPISEHNRLYWYRQTLGQGPEFLTYFQNEAQLEKSRLLSDRFSAERPKGSFSTLEIQRTEQGDSAMYLCASSPRGQSWFFGPGTRLTVL.

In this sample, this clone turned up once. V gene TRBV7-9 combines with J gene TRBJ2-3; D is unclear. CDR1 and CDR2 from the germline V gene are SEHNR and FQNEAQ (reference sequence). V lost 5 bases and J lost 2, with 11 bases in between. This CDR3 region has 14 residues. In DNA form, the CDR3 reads TGTGCCAGCAGCGGCGAGTGGGCCACAGATACGCAGTATTTT. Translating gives CASSGEWATDTQYF. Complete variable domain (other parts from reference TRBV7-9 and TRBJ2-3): DTGVSQNPRHKITKRGQNVTFRCDPISEHNRLYWYRQTLGQGPEFLTYFQNEAQLEKSRLLSDRFSAERPKGSFSTLEIQRTEQGDSAMYLCASSGEWATDTQYFGPGTRLTVL.

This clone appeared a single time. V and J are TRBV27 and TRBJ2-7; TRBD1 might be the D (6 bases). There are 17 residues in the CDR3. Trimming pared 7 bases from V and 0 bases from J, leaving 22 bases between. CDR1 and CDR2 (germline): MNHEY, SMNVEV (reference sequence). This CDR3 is CASTEITGSRSSYEQYF. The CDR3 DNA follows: TGTGCCAGCACCGAAATTACAGGGTCCCGGAGCTCCTACGAGCAGTACTTC.

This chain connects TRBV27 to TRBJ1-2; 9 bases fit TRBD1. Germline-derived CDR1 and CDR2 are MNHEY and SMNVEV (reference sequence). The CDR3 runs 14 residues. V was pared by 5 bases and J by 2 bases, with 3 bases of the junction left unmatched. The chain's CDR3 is CASSVTGGNYGYTF. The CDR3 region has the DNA TGTGCCAGCAGTGTGACAGGGGGGAACTATGGCTACACCTTC.

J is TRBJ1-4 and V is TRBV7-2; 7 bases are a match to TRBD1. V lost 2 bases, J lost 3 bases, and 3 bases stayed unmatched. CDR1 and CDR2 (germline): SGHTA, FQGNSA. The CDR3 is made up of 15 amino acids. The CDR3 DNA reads TGTGCCAGCAGCTTAACTACAGGGGCTAATGAAAAACTGTTTTTT. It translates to CASSLTTGANEKLFF. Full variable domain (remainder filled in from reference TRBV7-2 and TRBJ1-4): GAGVSQSPSNKVTEKGKDVELRCDPISGHTALYWYRQSLGQGLEFLIYFQGNSAPDKSGLPSDRFSAERTGGSVSTLTIQRTQQEDSAVYLCASSLTTGANEKLFFGSGTQLSVL.

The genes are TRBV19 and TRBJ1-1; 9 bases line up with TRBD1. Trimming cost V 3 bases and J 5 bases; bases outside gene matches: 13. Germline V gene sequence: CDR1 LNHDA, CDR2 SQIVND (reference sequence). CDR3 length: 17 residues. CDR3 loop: CASSIGDRASFLTEAFF. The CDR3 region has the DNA TGTGCCAGTAGTATCGGGGACAGGGCCTCTTTTTTGACTGAAGCTTTCTTT.

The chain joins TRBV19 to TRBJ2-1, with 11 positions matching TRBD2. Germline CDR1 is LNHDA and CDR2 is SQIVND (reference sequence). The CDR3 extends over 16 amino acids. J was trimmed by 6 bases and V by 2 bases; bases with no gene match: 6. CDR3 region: CASSITLAGGFNEQFF. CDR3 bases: TGTGCCAGTAGTATAACTTTAGCGGGGGGGTTCAATGAGCAGTTCTTC.

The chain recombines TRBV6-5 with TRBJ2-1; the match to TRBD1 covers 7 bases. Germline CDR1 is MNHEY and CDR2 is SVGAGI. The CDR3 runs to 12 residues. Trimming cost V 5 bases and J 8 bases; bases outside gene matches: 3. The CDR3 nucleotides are TGTGCCAGCAGTACCCAGGGGGATGAGCAGTTCTTC. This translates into CASSTQGDEQFF.

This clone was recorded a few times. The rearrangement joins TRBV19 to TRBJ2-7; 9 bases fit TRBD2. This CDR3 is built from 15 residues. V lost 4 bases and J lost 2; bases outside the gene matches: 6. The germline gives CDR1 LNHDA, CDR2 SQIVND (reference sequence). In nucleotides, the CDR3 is TGTGCCAGTAGTAGTAAGCGGGGGGCCGCCTACGAGCAGTACTTC. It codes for CASSSKRGAAYEQYF.

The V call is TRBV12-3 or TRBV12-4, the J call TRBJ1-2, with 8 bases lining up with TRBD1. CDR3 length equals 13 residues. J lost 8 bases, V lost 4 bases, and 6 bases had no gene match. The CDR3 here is CASSSGQAFGYTF. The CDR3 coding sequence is TGTGCCAGCAGTTCGGGACAGGCGTTCGGCTACACCTTC.

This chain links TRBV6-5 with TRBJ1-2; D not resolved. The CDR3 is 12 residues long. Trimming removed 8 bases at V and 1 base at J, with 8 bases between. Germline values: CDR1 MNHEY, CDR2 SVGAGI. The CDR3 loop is CASDDNNYGYTF. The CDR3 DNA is TGTGCCAGCGATGACAATAACTATGGCTACACCTTC.

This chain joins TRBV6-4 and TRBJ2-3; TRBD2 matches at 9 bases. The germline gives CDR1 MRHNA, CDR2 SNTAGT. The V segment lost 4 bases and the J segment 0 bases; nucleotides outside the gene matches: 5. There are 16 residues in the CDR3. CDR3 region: CASSGSSGGSTDTQYF. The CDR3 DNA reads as TGTGCCAGCAGTGGGAGTAGCGGGGGCAGCACAGATACGCAGTATTTT.

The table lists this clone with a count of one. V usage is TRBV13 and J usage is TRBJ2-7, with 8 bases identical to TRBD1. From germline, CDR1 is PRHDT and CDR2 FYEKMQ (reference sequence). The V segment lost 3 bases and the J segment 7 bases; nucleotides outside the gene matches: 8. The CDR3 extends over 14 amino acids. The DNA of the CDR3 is TGTGCCAGCAGCTTCTGGACAGGGAGGAGTGAGCAGTACTTC. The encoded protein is CASSFWTGRSEQYF.

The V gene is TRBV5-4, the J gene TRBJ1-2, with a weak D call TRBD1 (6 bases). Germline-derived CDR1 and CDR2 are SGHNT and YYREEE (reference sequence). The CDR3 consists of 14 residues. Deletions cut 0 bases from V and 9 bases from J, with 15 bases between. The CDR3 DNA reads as TGTGCCAGCAGCTTGGACAGGGCGAGGGAGCGCTACACCTTC. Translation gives CASSLDRARERYTF.

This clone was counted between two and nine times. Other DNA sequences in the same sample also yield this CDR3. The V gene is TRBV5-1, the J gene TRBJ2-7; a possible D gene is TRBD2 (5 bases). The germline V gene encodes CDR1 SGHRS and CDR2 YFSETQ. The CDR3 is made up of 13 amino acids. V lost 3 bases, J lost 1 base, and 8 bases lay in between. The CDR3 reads CASSWTASYEQYF. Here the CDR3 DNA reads TGCGCCAGCAGCTGGACTGCTTCCTACGAGCAGTACTTC.

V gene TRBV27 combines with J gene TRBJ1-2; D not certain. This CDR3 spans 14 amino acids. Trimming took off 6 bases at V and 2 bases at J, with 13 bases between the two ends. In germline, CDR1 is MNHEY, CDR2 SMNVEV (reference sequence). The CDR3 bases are TGTGCCAGCAGCCCGCGCGGGGAGAACTATGGCTACACCTTC. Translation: CASSPRGENYGYTF.

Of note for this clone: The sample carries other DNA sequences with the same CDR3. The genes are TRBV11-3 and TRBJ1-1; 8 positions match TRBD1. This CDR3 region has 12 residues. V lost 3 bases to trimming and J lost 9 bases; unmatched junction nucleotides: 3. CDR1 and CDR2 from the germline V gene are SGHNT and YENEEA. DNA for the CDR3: TGTGCCAGCAGCTTGAGGACAGGGAAAGCTTTCTTT. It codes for CASSLRTGKAFF.

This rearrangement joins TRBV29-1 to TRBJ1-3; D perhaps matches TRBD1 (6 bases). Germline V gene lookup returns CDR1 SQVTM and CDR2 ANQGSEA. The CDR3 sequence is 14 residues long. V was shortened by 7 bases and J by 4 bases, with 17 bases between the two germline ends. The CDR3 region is CSDPRGGPGNTIYF. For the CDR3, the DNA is TGCAGCGACCCGAGGGGGGGACCCGGAAACACCATATATTTT.

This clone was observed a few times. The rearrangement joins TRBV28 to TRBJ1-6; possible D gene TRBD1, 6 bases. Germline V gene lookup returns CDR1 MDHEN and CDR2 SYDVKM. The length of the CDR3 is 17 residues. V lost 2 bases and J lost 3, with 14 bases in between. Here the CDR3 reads CASSLGGKLLYNSPLHF. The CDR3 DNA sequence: TGTGCCAGCAGTTTAGGGGGCAAATTACTCTATAATTCACCCCTCCACTTT.

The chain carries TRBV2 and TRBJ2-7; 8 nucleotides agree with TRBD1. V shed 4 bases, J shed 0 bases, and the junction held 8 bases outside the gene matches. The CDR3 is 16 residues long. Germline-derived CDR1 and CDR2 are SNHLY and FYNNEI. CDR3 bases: TGTGCCAGCAGTGGACCGGGACAGGTGAGCTCCTACGAGCAGTACTTC. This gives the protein CASSGPGQVSSYEQYF. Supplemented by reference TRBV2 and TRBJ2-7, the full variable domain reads EPEVTQTPSHQVTQMGQEVILRCVPISNHLYFYWYRQILGQKVEFLVSFYNNEISEKSEIFDDQFSVERPDGSNFTLKIRSTKLEDSAMYFCASSGPGQVSSYEQYFGPGTRLTVT.

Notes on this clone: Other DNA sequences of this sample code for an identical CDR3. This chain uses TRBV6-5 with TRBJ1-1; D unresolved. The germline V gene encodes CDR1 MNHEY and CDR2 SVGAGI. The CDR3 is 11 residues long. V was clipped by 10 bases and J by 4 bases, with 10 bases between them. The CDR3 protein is CATRGGTEAFF. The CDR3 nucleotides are TGTGCCACCCGGGGAGGCACTGAAGCTTTCTTT.